This T cell receptor beta chain was captured in a study of OX40 agonist ivuxolimab in advanced cancers. The study, taken as a whole, reports: It was not determined which antigens were specifically recognized by the peripheral T cells that had undergone clonal expansion.

The data were produced by immunoSEQ multiplex PCR, yet TCRdb's version contains in-frame clones alone and is incomplete. The sample lists 90,000 to 130,000 clones, approximately 90% occurring once. Germline assignment: CDR1 ENHRY and CDR2 SYGVKD. V shed 7 bases and J shed 3 bases, with 15 bases lying between them. CDR3 length: 14 residues. Concerning this clone: Antigen unknown.

Here the sequenced sample was CD4+ or CD8+ T cells sorted from blood, taken in a trial of the OX40 agonist ivuxolimab. The chain employs TRBV10-3 and TRBJ2-5; the D call may be TRBD1 or TRBD2 (5 bases each). The origin of this receptor is an adult with an advanced solid tumor such as melanoma, head and neck, liver or kidney cancer. The CDR3 nucleotides read TGTGCCATCACCGACGGGGCAGGGAAAGAGACCCAGTACTTC. Protein: CAITDGAGKETQYF.